This T cell receptor (beta chain) originates from a study of patients and donors after allogeneic stem cell transplantation. TCRdb called the RT-PCR reads again in MiXCR, with one record for every CDR3 protein. The sample lists approximately 430,000 distinct CDR3 sequences; 16% were seen once. The CDR3 contains 15 residues. CDR1 and CDR2 (germline): KGHSH, LQKENI. V was shortened by 3 bases and J by 2 bases, with 10 bases between the two germline ends. Sequencing was performed on blood, either unsorted or a sorted T cell fraction (not recorded which). The receptor was derived from a human donor who was either an allogeneic HSCT recipient or a stem cell or donor lymphocyte infusion donor (not recorded which). It is not recorded whose cells these are; they may come from a transplant donor. The gene calls are TRBV18 and TRBJ2-2; D may correspond to TRBD1 or TRBD2 (5 bases each). For the CDR3, the DNA is TGTGCCAGCTCACCGTGGGACCTTAACACCGGGGAGCTGTTTTTT. Amino acids: CASSPWDLNTGELFF.